This entry describes one TCR beta chain. Its specificity is unknown. The entry originates in a study of T cells in tuberculosis. General study points: Active tuberculosis patients had shorter CDR3-alpha; the beta difference was nonsignificant.

The data were produced by immunoSEQ multiplex PCR, yet TCRdb's version contains in-frame clones alone and is incomplete. The sample includes nearly 35,000 clones, 90% to 95% seen only once; the top ten take around 2.2%. This clonotype was obtained from a donor between 5 and 29 years old with latent tuberculosis or without tuberculosis infection. Sequencing was performed on PBMCs.

The CDR3 loop is CASSLVSPGANVLTF. The CDR3 nucleotides read TGTGCCAGCAGCTTAGTCTCCCCTGGGGCCAACGTCCTGACTTTC. The V call is TRBV7-2, the J call TRBJ2-6; D is undetermined. Per germline, CDR1 SGHTA and CDR2 FQGNSA. The CDR3 loop spans 15 amino acids. The ends were cut back, 1 base at V and 2 bases at J, with 6 bases in the middle.